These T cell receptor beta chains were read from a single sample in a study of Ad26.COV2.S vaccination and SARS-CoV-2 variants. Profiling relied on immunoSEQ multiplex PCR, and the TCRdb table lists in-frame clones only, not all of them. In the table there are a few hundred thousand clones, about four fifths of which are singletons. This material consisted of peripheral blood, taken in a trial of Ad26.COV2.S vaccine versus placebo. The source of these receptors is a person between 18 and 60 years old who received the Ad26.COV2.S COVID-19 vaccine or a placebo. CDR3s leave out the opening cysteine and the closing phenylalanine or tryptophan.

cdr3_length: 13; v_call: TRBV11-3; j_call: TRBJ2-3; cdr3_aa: ASSEGLAGGGTQY
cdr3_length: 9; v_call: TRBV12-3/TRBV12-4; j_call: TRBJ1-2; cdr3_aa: ASSFGVGYT
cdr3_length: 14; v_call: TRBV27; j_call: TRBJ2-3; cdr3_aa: ASSATGQASTDTQY
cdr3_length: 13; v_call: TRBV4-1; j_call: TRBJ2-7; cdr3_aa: ASSYSGTGGYEQY
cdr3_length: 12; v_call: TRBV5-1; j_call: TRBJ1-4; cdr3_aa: ASSLAQGNEKLF
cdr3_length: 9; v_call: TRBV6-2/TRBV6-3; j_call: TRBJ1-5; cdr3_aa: ASSYPGPQH
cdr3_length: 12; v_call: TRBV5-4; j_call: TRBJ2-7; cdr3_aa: ASSLGTGPYEQY
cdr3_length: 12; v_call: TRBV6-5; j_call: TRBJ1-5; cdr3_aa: ASRRQGIDQPQH
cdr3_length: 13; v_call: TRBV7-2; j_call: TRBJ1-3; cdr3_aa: ASSIQTGSGNTIY
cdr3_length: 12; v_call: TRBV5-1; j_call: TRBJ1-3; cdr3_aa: ASSPVSSGNTIY
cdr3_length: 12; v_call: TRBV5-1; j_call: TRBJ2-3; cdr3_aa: ASSGTVGSDTQY
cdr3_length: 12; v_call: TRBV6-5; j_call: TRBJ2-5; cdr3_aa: ASTLTGESETQY
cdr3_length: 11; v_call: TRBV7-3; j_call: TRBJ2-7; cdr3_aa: ASSLGLADEQY
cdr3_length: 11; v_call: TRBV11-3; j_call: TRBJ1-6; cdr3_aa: ASSFYRETPLH
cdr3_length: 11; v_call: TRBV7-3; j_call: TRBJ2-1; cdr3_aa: ASSDLGNSLKF
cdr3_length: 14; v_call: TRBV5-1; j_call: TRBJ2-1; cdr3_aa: ASSTIRLAGVNEQF
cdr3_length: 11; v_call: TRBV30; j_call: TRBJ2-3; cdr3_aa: AWSVLVADTQY
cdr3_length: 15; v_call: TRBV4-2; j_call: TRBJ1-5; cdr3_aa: ASSQNSGGFSNQPQH
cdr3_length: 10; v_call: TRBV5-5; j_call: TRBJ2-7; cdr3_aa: ASSTVQSEQY
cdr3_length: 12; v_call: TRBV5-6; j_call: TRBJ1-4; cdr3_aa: ASSLYRPGEKLF